A single TCR beta chain is shown here with its context. Antigen specificity is unknown. The CDR3 loop spans 12 amino acids. Germline V lookup: CDR1 SQVTM, CDR2 ANQGSEA. The V end was cut by 5 bases, the J end by 6 bases, with 10 bases between. A second roughly 7 to 12 cycle PCR used barcoded and J-beta primers. Per-sample output comprised a minimum of 3 million paired-end reads containing CDR3. One entry per CDR3 protein results from TCRdb running MiXCR on the 5' RACE reads. This sample has about 690,000 distinct CDR3 sequences; 40% to 45% occur once, and the top ten carry 30%. The sample belongs to a study of blood T cells in healthy people across ages. General study results and limits: When set beside aged donors, long-lived donors presented more naive CD4+ cells and higher diversity. In older individuals, TCR beta diversity per million T cells was lower, falling roughly linearly with age.

V usage is TRBV29-1 and J usage is TRBJ1-4; perhaps TRBD1 as D (6 bases). Specimen: blood. The clonotype was recovered from a man older than 75 in good health. The DNA of the CDR3 is TGCAGCGTTTCAGGGGCGGATGAAAAACTGTTTTTT. Translation: CSVSGADEKLFF.